This passage covers 26 T cell receptor beta chains from one sample sequenced in a study of cytomegalovirus exposure and HLA in healthy donors. PCR employed 60 Vbeta and 13 Jbeta primers. The assay was immunoSEQ multiplex PCR, and TCRdb's table has in-frame clones only and misses some. In the table there are 170,000 or so clones, around 80% of which are singletons. Material: PBMCs. Source of these receptors: a woman aged 55 to 70 in good health and CMV-seropositive.

Only one count was recorded for this clone. A junction end diverges from the germline sequence, so it may reflect a read error. The chain has TRBV6-6 and TRBJ2-6; weak D call: TRBD1 (5 bases). The CDR3 sequence is 14 residues long. From germline, CDR1 is MNHNY and CDR2 SVGAGI (reference sequence). CDR3 residues: CASSLGSGANALTF. CDR3 sequence (DNA): TGTGCCAGCAGTTTGGGCTCTGGGGCCAACGCCCTGACTTTC.

The rearrangement links TRBV7-9 to TRBJ2-3; weak D call: TRBD2 (6 bases). V lost 5 bases, J lost 3 bases, and 18 bases lay in between. Germline V gene lookup returns CDR1 SEHNR and CDR2 FQNEAQ (reference sequence). This CDR3 spans 16 amino acids. CDR3 bases: TGTGCCAGCAGCCCCGGCATCTCTGGGGGGACAGATACGCAGTATTTT. This translates into CASSPGISGGTDTQYF.

The chain uses TRBV7-6 and TRBJ2-5; D not certain. The germline V gene has CDR1 SGHVS and CDR2 FNYEAQ. V was cut by 6 bases and J by 5 bases, with 10 bases left in between. The CDR3 spans 12 residues. The CDR3 region is CASRSDGETQYF. CDR3 bases: TGTGCCAGCAGATCTGACGGGGAGACCCAGTACTTC.

The V call is TRBV5-1, the J call TRBJ2-7; TRBD2 matches at 12 bases. Unmatched junction bases numbered 14, after V lost 5 bases and J lost 5 bases. Per the germline V gene, CDR1 is SGHRS and CDR2 is YFSETQ. This CDR3 spans 17 amino acids. CDR3 bases: TGCGCCAGCAGTTACCAACTAGCGGGAGGCGGCGTAGACGAGCAGTACTTC. Translation: CASSYQLAGGGVDEQYF.

The chain links TRBV5-4 to TRBJ1-4; maybe TRBD1 (6 bases). Deletions cut 0 bases from V and 8 bases from J, with 11 bases between. Germline V lookup: CDR1 SGHNT, CDR2 YYREEE (reference sequence). This CDR3 is built from 14 residues. Here the CDR3 reads CASSLEGVNEKLFF. In DNA form, the CDR3 reads TGTGCCAGCAGCTTGGAGGGGGTTAACGAAAAACTGTTTTTT.

CDR3 sequence (DNA): TGCGCCAGCAGCTTGGGCGCAGGGTTGGGGGAGACCCAGTACTTC. It is translated as CASSLGAGLGETQYF. This sequence joins TRBV5-1 and TRBJ2-5; weak D call: TRBD1 (5 bases). The CDR3 is 15 amino acids. The germline gives CDR1 SGHRS, CDR2 YFSETQ. Trimming removed 0 bases at V and 5 bases at J, with 14 bases between.

This chain joins TRBV7-2 and TRBJ1-4; D possibly corresponds to TRBD1 (6 bases). Germline-derived CDR1 and CDR2 are SGHTA and FQGNSA. CDR3 length equals 14 residues. V was pared by 4 bases and J by 4 bases, with 10 bases between. In nucleotides, the CDR3 is TGTGCCAGCAGCTGGGACACCAATAATGAAAAACTGTTTTTT. Its protein product is CASSWDTNNEKLFF.

The chain uses TRBV7-2 and TRBJ2-3; 11 bases are a match to TRBD2. The V gene end was trimmed by 2 bases and the J gene end by 4 bases; junction bases not matched to a gene: 5. The CDR3 consists of 16 residues. Germline loops: CDR1 SGHTA, CDR2 FQGNSA. The CDR3 DNA follows: TGTGCCAGCAGCTTAATACTAGCGGGAGCCGCAGATACGCAGTATTTT. Translating it yields CASSLILAGAADTQYF. The full variable domain, rest sourced from reference TRBV7-2 and TRBJ2-3, is GAGVSQSPSNKVTEKGKDVELRCDPISGHTALYWYRQSLGQGLEFLIYFQGNSAPDKSGLPSDRFSAERTGGSVSTLTIQRTQQEDSAVYLCASSLILAGAADTQYFGPGTRLTVL.

This clone was seen a handful of times. This rearrangement joins TRBV5-1 to TRBJ2-7; the match to TRBD1 covers 9 bases. This CDR3 has 13 amino acids. Germline V gene data show CDR1 as SGHRS and CDR2 as YFSETQ. Losses at the gene ends were 3 bases for V and 6 bases for J; bases not matched to a gene: 4. For the CDR3, the DNA is TGCGCCAGCAGCTGGGGACAGGGTACCGAGCAGTACTTC. Its translation is CASSWGQGTEQYF.

The V gene is TRBV28, the J gene TRBJ2-7; a possible D gene is TRBD2 (5 bases). V was shortened by 10 bases and J by 5 bases, with 12 bases between the two germline ends. The CDR3 totals 11 residues. Germline assignment: CDR1 MDHEN and CDR2 SYDVKM. CDR3 region: CATRTPNEQYF. CDR3 bases: TGTGCCACCAGGACTCCTAACGAGCAGTACTTC. The entire variable domain, with the rest obtained from reference TRBV28 and TRBJ2-7, is as follows: DVKVTQSSRYLVKRTGEKVFLECVQDMDHENMFWYRQDPGLGLRLIYFSYDVKMKEKGDIPEGYSVSREKKERFSLILESASTNQTSMYLCATRTPNEQYFGPGTRLTVT.

The chain uses TRBV28 and TRBJ2-3; a weak D match, TRBD1 (7 bases). The CDR3 covers 16 residues. Trimming removed 6 bases from V and 4 bases from J, with 20 bases in between. In germline, CDR1 is MDHEN, CDR2 SYDVKM. CDR3 in amino acids: CASSLGGGAVSDTQYF. DNA for the CDR3: TGTGCCAGCAGCCTAGGGGGCGGGGCTGTATCAGATACGCAGTATTTT.

The chain combines TRBV5-3 with TRBJ1-5; D is uncertain. TRBV5-3 is marked as an open reading frame, function uncertain. The ends were cut back, 0 bases at V and 4 bases at J, with 17 bases in the middle. The CDR3 contains 17 residues. The CDR3 nucleotides are TGTGCCAGAAGCTTGGGGGCGATTTGGGTTGGAAATCAGCCCCAGCATTTT. This translates into CARSLGAIWVGNQPQHF.

This chain connects TRBV4-2 to TRBJ2-2; TRBD2 matches 8 bases. The V gene end was trimmed by 0 bases and the J gene end by 6 bases; junction bases not matched to a gene: 6. Per the germline V gene, CDR1 is LGHNA and CDR2 is YNFKEQ. The CDR3 extends over 16 amino acids. CDR3: CASSQESVAGSGELFF. As DNA, the CDR3 is TGTGCCAGCAGCCAAGAATCGGTAGCGGGATCCGGGGAGCTGTTTTTT.

This clone appeared once. The chain couples TRBV5-1 to TRBJ1-5, with TRBD1 matching over 8 bases. The V gene end was trimmed by 7 bases and the J gene end by 6 bases; junction bases not matched to a gene: 6. CDR1 is SGHRS, CDR2 YFSETQ, per germline. This CDR3 is built from 13 residues. Here the CDR3 reads CASAGGQGQPQHF. The DNA of the CDR3 is TGCGCCAGCGCAGGGGGCCAGGGTCAGCCCCAGCATTTT.

The gene calls are TRBV2 and TRBJ1-2; 10 nucleotides align to TRBD1. The germline V gene encodes CDR1 SNHLY and CDR2 FYNNEI. CDR3 length: 14 residues. V shed 4 bases, J shed 3 bases, and the junction held 2 bases outside the gene matches. CDR3 DNA sequence: TGTGCCAGCAGTGTTGGACAGGGGGACTATGGCTACACCTTC. Its translation is CASSVGQGDYGYTF.

The V and J genes are TRBV13 and TRBJ2-2; 7 positions agree with TRBD1. CDR3 size: 19 residues. Germline V lookup: CDR1 PRHDT, CDR2 FYEKMQ (reference sequence). The V and J ends lost 6 bases and 1 base, in that order; junction bases with no gene match: 17. The CDR3: CASRKNIRVWDRNTGELFF. The CDR3 bases are TGTGCCAGCAGAAAGAATATTAGGGTGTGGGACAGGAACACCGGGGAGCTGTTTTTT.

The chain uses TRBV4-2 and TRBJ2-5; a possible D gene is TRBD2 (6 bases). The DNA end favors TRBJ2-7, so the J call may be wrong. This CDR3 contains 15 residues. Germline V gene lookup returns CDR1 LGHNA and CDR2 YNFKEQ. As DNA, the CDR3 is TGTGCCAGCAGCCAAGGATATGGACTAACCTACGAGCAGTACTTC. It is translated as CASSQGYGLTYEQYF.

The V and J genes are TRBV10-3 and TRBJ2-7; possible D gene TRBD1, 5 bases. Germline CDR1 and CDR2: ENHRY and SYGVKD. The V end lost 2 bases, the J end lost 2 bases, and 13 bases lay between the germline ends. CDR3 size: 15 residues. The CDR3 region has the DNA TGTGCCATCAGTGAGCGAGACAGCCAGGCCTACGAGCAGTACTTC. This codes for CAISERDSQAYEQYF.

The rearrangement uses TRBV29-1 and TRBJ2-1; 11 bases line up with TRBD2. This CDR3 contains 14 residues. The trim removed 5 bases at V and 2 bases at J, leaving 2 bases unmatched. CDR1 SQVTM and CDR2 ANQGSEA come from the germline V gene. CDR3 residues: CSVTTSGAYNEQFF. The CDR3 coding sequence is TGCAGCGTTACGACTAGCGGGGCCTACAATGAGCAGTTCTTC.

The chain has TRBV28 and TRBJ1-5, with 8 positions matching TRBD1. CDR1 and CDR2 from the germline V gene are MDHEN and SYDVKM. The CDR3 runs to 15 residues. Trimming at V came to 3 bases and at J to 5 bases, leaving 6 bases not matched to a gene. CDR3 amino acids: CASSFLDRGHQPQHF. Here the CDR3 DNA reads TGTGCCAGCAGTTTTCTTGACAGGGGACATCAGCCCCAGCATTTT.

The chain carries TRBV18 and TRBJ1-4; 7 bases are shared with TRBD1. In germline, CDR1 is KGHSH, CDR2 LQKENI. This CDR3 has 17 residues. The ends lost 3 bases at V and 0 bases at J; junction bases unmatched: 7. This CDR3 is CASSPWGQSATNEKLFF. CDR3 DNA: TGTGCCAGCTCACCTTGGGGACAGTCTGCAACTAATGAAAAACTGTTTTTT.

This clone showed up just once. This chain's CDR3 is CATSREVGTGTAFF. DNA of the CDR3: TGTGCCACCAGCAGAGAGGTTGGGACAGGGACAGCTTTCTTT. The chain carries TRBV15 and TRBJ1-1, with 9 bases lining up with TRBD1. This CDR3 region has 14 residues. In germline, CDR1 is LNHNV, CDR2 YYDKDF (reference sequence). Losses at the gene ends were 0 bases for V and 10 bases for J; bases not matched to a gene: 6.

This clone was seen only once. V usage is TRBV7-9 and J usage is TRBJ2-2, with 11 bases lining up with TRBD2. Germline-derived CDR1 and CDR2 are SEHNR and FQNEAQ (reference sequence). Germline trimming cut 9 bases from V and 5 bases from J; bases unmatched to any gene: 11. The CDR3 runs to 16 residues. This CDR3 reads CARGPLAGGYTGELFF. CDR3 in DNA: TGTGCCAGGGGTCCGCTAGCGGGAGGTTATACCGGGGAGCTGTTTTTT.

This chain links TRBV20-1 with TRBJ1-1; no reliable D call. Germline V gene sequence: CDR1 DFQATT, CDR2 SNEGSKA (reference sequence). V lost 8 bases to trimming and J lost 4 bases, with 11 bases between them. The CDR3 length is 11 residues. The CDR3 coding sequence is TGCAGTAAGGAGGGAACCACTGAAGCTTTCTTT. Translation gives CSKEGTTEAFF.

Remarks on this clone: A junction end diverges from the germline sequence, so it may reflect a read error. Other nucleotide sequences from this sample produce the same CDR3. This rearrangement joins TRBV5-6 to TRBJ1-5, with D unresolved. Germline-derived CDR1 and CDR2 are SGHDT and YYEEEE. There are 15 residues in the CDR3. Here the CDR3 reads CASSMFERDLQPQHF. The DNA of the CDR3 is TGTGCCAGCAGTATGTTCGAGAGGGATCTCCAGCCCCAGCACTTT.

The rearrangement uses TRBV6-1 and TRBJ2-1; 9 nucleotides match TRBD2. Losses at the gene ends were 6 bases for V and 4 bases for J; bases not matched to a gene: 1. Germline CDR1 MNHNS, CDR2 SASEGT. This CDR3 is built from 13 residues. The CDR3: CASRLAGYNEQFF. The CDR3 DNA reads TGTGCCAGCAGGCTAGCGGGGTACAATGAGCAGTTCTTC.